What follows are 24 T cell receptor beta chains derived from one specimen sequenced in a study of control samples from healthy donors and cancer patients. Repertoires were generated with immunoSEQ multiplex PCR, while TCRdb's copy carries only in-frame clones and drops some. The sample records around 110,000 clones, over 90% being singletons. Sequences were obtained from blood. The receptors shown here come from a man under 40 in good health.

V gene TRBV5-6 combines with J gene TRBJ2-7; possible D gene TRBD1, 6 bases. CDR3 length: 15 amino acids. The V end lost 2 bases, the J end lost 0 bases, and 12 bases lay between the germline ends. Germline CDR1 is SGHDT and CDR2 is YYEEEE. CDR3 sequence reads: CASSFYRTASYEQYF. The CDR3 DNA is TGTGCCAGCAGCTTCTACCGGACAGCCTCCTACGAGCAGTACTTC. Complete variable domain (other parts from reference TRBV5-6 and TRBJ2-7): DAGVTQSPTHLIKTRGQQVTLRCSPKSGHDTVSWYQQALGQGPQFIFQYYEEEERQRGNFPDRFSGHQFPNYSSELNVNALLLGDSALYLCASSFYRTASYEQYFGPGTRLTVT.

The chain employs TRBV13 and TRBJ2-1; 7 nucleotides match TRBD1. This CDR3 is built from 15 residues. With 4 bases clipped from V and 7 bases from J, the junction kept 10 bases outside the gene matches. Germline assignment: CDR1 PRHDT and CDR2 FYEKMQ (reference sequence). The CDR3 sequence is CASSSITHRGNEQFF. In DNA form, the CDR3 reads TGTGCCAGCAGCTCGATAACCCACAGGGGAAATGAGCAGTTCTTC.

The chain couples TRBV4-1 to TRBJ2-1; the match to TRBD2 covers 9 bases. The CDR3 covers 19 residues. V trimming: 4 bases; J trimming: 8 bases; junction bases outside the gene matches: 21. CDR1 and CDR2 (germline): MGHRA, YSYEKL. CDR3 bases: TGCGCCAGCAGCCCAGACCCAGCGGTTCTGGCGGGGGGGCAGGATGAGCAGTTCTTC. Its translation is CASSPDPAVLAGGQDEQFF.

Here the CDR3 reads CASSFQETQYF. The CDR3 nucleotides are TGTGCCAGCAGTTTCCAAGAGACCCAGTACTTC. The rearrangement links TRBV6-5 to TRBJ2-5; D not resolved. This CDR3 contains 11 residues. Germline V gives CDR1 MNHEY, CDR2 SVGAGI. V gave up 4 bases and J gave up 1 base, with 1 base separating them.

This rearrangement joins TRBV3-1 (or the pseudogene TRBV3-2) to TRBJ1-2; the match to TRBD1 covers 7 bases. V dropped 4 bases and J dropped 7; count of bases not matched to a gene: 15. The CDR3 has 16 residues. The germline CDR1 and CDR2 sequences are LGHDT and YNNKEL (reference sequence). The CDR3 is CASSRLTPGQASGYTF. The CDR3, as DNA: TGTGCCAGCAGCCGACTAACCCCAGGACAGGCTTCTGGCTACACCTTC.

The chain employs TRBV6-5 and TRBJ2-5; 8 nucleotides line up with TRBD1. The CDR3 has 14 residues. Germline V gives CDR1 MNHEY, CDR2 SVGAGI. Unmatched junction bases numbered 10, after V lost 8 bases and J lost 5 bases. The DNA for the CDR3 is TGTGCCAGCCGTCAGGACAGGGCGAGGGAGACCCAGTACTTC. Translated, it gives CASRQDRARETQYF.

V is TRBV5-1 and J is TRBJ2-3, with TRBD1 matching over 8 bases. Germline loops: CDR1 SGHRS, CDR2 YFSETQ. The CDR3 runs 14 residues. J gave up 2 bases and V 5 bases, and 4 bases lay outside the gene matches. CDR3 region: CASRSGQDTDTQYF. CDR3 DNA sequence: TGCGCCAGCAGGTCGGGACAGGACACAGATACGCAGTATTTT.

The CDR3 nucleotides read TGTGCCACAGCCCGGACGGTAAACACTGAAGCTTTCTTT. Protein sequence: CATARTVNTEAFF. J is TRBJ1-1 and V is TRBV6-5; no clear D. CDR3 size: 13 residues. Germline CDR1 MNHEY, CDR2 SVGAGI. The V end lost 10 bases, the J end lost 2 bases, and 14 bases lay between the germline ends.

The CDR3 sequence: CASRLIDTEAFF. The CDR3 DNA is TGTGCCAGCAGACTCATTGACACTGAAGCTTTCTTT. The chain has TRBV28 and TRBJ1-1; D gene unclear. Germline CDR1 is MDHEN and CDR2 is SYDVKM. The CDR3 is made up of 12 amino acids. V lost 6 bases and J lost 3, with 8 bases in between.

The chain joins TRBV28 to TRBJ1-6; 9 nucleotides line up with TRBD1. This CDR3 spans 18 amino acids. Germline assignment: CDR1 MDHEN and CDR2 SYDVKM. V shed 5 bases and J 7 bases; nucleotides not matched to a gene: 15. CDR3 sequence (DNA): TGTGCCAGCAGTATCGGACAGGGGACAGGAGTTGGCAATTCACCCCTCCACTTT. This gives the protein CASSIGQGTGVGNSPLHF.

The chain couples TRBV28 to TRBJ2-7, with D unclear. This CDR3 spans 14 amino acids. Trimming cost V 5 bases and J 2 bases, with 13 bases left between them. CDR1 is MDHEN and CDR2 is SYDVKM in the germline V gene. The CDR3 nucleotides read TGTGCCAGCAGTCTTTCATCATCCCCCTACGAGCAGTACTTC. Translation gives CASSLSSSPYEQYF.

The rearrangement links TRBV5-6 to TRBJ1-5; no clear D gene. CDR3 length equals 13 residues. Trimming stripped 1 base from V and 2 bases from J, with 4 bases between. Germline V gene sequence: CDR1 SGHDT, CDR2 YYEEEE. CDR3 region: CASSLRGNQPQHF. The CDR3 nucleotides are TGTGCCAGCAGCTTGCGGGGCAATCAGCCCCAGCATTTT.

V is TRBV7-8 and J is TRBJ2-2; 9 positions match TRBD2. CDR3 length: 17 amino acids. Germline assignment: CDR1 SGHVS and CDR2 FQNEAQ. V was pared by 1 base and J by 3 bases, with 6 bases of the junction left unmatched. CDR3 in amino acids: CASSLGASGAYTGELFF. The CDR3 DNA follows: TGTGCCAGCAGCTTAGGGGCTAGCGGGGCCTACACCGGGGAGCTGTTTTTT.

The V gene is TRBV6-5, the J gene TRBJ1-2, with 7 positions matching TRBD1. The CDR3 totals 14 residues. CDR1 and CDR2 (germline): MNHEY, SVGAGI. V lost 3 bases to trimming and J lost 4 bases; unmatched junction nucleotides: 5. The CDR3 region is CASSYTGEGYGYTF. CDR3 bases: TGTGCCAGCAGTTATACAGGGGAGGGCTATGGCTACACCTTC.

The chain couples TRBV9 to TRBJ1-2, with D perhaps matching TRBD1 (5 bases). This CDR3 contains 12 residues. From germline, CDR1 is SGDLS and CDR2 YYNGEE. With 3 bases removed from V and 7 bases from J, the gap between germline ends came to 10 bases. The CDR3 coding sequence is TGTGCCAGCAGCGGTGGGGGAGGTGGCTACACCTTC. This gives the protein CASSGGGGGYTF.

A single count supports this clone. V is TRBV27 and J is TRBJ1-1, with D tentatively TRBD1 (5 bases). This CDR3 region has 13 residues. The V gene lost 0 bases and the J gene lost 5 bases, with 7 bases spanning the gap. CDR1 is MNHEY and CDR2 is SMNVEV in the germline V gene (reference sequence). This CDR3 reads CASSLSRGTEAFF. Written as DNA, the CDR3 is TGTGCCAGCAGTTTATCCCGGGGGACTGAAGCTTTCTTT.

This rearrangement joins TRBV29-1 to TRBJ2-5, with 11 positions matching TRBD2. Unmatched junction bases numbered 11, after V lost 6 bases and J lost 5 bases. The CDR3 runs 15 residues. Looked up from germline, CDR1 is SQVTM and CDR2 is ANQGSEA. The CDR3 coding sequence is TGCAGCGTCTTAGCGGGGGGGTTCTCCATGGAGACCCAGTACTTC. Translation: CSVLAGGFSMETQYF.

The chain joins TRBV5-1 to TRBJ1-1; a possible D gene is TRBD1 (5 bases). The CDR3 is made up of 13 amino acids. Trimming cost V 0 bases and J 6 bases, with 9 bases left between them. Germline V gives CDR1 SGHRS, CDR2 YFSETQ. The CDR3 DNA reads TGCGCCAGCAGCTTGGCCGAGGGACCTGAAGCTTTCTTT. Its translation is CASSLAEGPEAFF.

V is TRBV6-5 and J is TRBJ2-1; D may be TRBD1 (6 bases). This CDR3 comprises 12 residues. Trimming left V 5 bases short and J 9 bases short, with 11 bases between. Germline CDR1 reads MNHEY; CDR2 reads SVGAGI. CDR3 nucleotides: TGTGCCAGCAGTATACAGGGTAGTGAGCAGTTCTTC. Its translation: CASSIQGSEQFF.

The chain has TRBV12-2 and TRBJ2-7; whether TRBD2, the table's D call, matches the DNA was not checked. TRBV12-2 is an annotated pseudogene. The CDR3 sequence is 15 residues long. CDR3 nucleotides: TGTGCAAGTCGCTTGATGACTGAGGCCCCGGGGGAGCAGTACTTC. This sequence encodes CASRLMTEAPGEQYF.

The CDR3 sequence: CASSEQRGTLYEQYF. Here the CDR3 DNA reads TGTGCCAGCAGTGAGCAGCGGGGGACCCTCTACGAGCAGTACTTC. V and J are TRBV2 and TRBJ2-7; 8 bases map to TRBD2. V lost 3 bases, J lost 3 bases, and 7 bases stayed unmatched. This CDR3 comprises 15 residues. CDR1 SNHLY and CDR2 FYNNEI come from the germline V gene.

The rearrangement joins TRBV18 to TRBJ2-1, with 11 bases lining up with TRBD2. The CDR3 totals 14 residues. V shed 3 bases and J 5 bases; nucleotides not matched to a gene: 0. Germline V gene data show CDR1 as KGHSH and CDR2 as LQKENI. In DNA form, the CDR3 reads TGTGCCAGCTCACCGGGACTAGCGGACAATGAGCAGTTCTTC. It encodes CASSPGLADNEQFF.

This chain links TRBV6-2 or TRBV6-3 with TRBJ2-1, with no clear D. Germline-derived CDR1 and CDR2 are MNHEY and SVGEGT. V lost 0 bases and J 10 bases, leaving 13 bases between the germline ends. This CDR3 comprises 14 residues. CDR3 DNA sequence: TGTGCCAGCAGTTACTCGGCTTCCTCCGCCGAGCAGTTCTTC. Translation gives CASSYSASSAEQFF.

For the CDR3, the DNA is TGTGCCAGCAGCGTCCTATTAGGACTGAACACTGAAGCTTTCTTT. Protein sequence: CASSVLLGLNTEAFF. This chain connects TRBV9 to TRBJ1-1; D gene ambiguous. V was trimmed by 2 bases and J by 0 bases, leaving 11 bases between them. This CDR3 contains 15 residues. Germline-derived CDR1 and CDR2 are SGDLS and YYNGEE.